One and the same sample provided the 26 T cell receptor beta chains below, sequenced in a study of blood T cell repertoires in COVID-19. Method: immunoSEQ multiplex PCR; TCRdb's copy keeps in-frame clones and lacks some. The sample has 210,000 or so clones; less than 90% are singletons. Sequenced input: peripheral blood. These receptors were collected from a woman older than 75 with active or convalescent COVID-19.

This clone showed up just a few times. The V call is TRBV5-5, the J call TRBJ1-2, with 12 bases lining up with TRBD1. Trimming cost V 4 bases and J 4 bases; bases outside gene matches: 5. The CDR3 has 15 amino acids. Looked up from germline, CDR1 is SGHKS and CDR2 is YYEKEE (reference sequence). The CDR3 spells CASSGTGGSPYGYTF. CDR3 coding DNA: TGTGCCAGCAGCGGGACAGGGGGCAGTCCCTATGGCTACACCTTC.

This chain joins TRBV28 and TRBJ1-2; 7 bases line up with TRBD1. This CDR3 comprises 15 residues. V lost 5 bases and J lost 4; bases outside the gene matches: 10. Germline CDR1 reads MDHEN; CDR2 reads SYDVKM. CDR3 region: CASSAPGTDTYGYTF. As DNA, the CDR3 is TGTGCCAGCAGTGCCCCCGGGACAGATACCTATGGCTACACCTTC.

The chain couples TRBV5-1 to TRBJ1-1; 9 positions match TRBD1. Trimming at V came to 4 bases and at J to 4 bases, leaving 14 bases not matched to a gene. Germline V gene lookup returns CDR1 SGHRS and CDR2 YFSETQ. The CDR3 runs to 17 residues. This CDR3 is CASSPGNKGQGVTEAFF. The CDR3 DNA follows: TGCGCCAGCAGCCCGGGTAATAAGGGACAGGGCGTCACTGAAGCTTTCTTT. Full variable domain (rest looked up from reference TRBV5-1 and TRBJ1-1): KAGVTQTPRYLIKTRGQQVTLSCSPISGHRSVSWYQQTPGQGLQFLFEYFSETQRNKGNFPGRFSGRQFSNSRSEMNVSTLELGDSALYLCASSPGNKGQGVTEAFFGQGTRLTVV.

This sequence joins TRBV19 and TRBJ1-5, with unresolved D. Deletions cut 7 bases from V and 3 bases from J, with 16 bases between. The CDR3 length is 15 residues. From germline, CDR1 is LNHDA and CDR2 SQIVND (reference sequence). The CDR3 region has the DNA TGTGCCAGTACTGTGAGGCATCCTACCAATCAGCCCCAGCATTTT. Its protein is CASTVRHPTNQPQHF.

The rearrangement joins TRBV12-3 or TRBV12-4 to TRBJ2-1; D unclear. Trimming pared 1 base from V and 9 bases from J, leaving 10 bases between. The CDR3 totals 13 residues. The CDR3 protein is CASSLGRWAEQFF. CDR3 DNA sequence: TGTGCCAGCAGTTTAGGTAGATGGGCTGAGCAGTTCTTC.

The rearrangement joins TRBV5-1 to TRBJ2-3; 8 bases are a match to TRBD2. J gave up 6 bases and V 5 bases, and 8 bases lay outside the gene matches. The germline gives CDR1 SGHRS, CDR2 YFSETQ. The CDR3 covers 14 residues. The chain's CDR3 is CASRPGLGADTQYF. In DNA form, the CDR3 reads TGCGCCAGCAGACCGGGACTAGGGGCTGATACGCAGTATTTT.

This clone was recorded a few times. CDR3: CASSLQGGFGGYTF. The CDR3 DNA reads as TGTGCCAGCAGCTTACAGGGGGGATTTGGCGGCTACACCTTC. The chain carries TRBV6-4 and TRBJ1-2; TRBD1 aligns across 8 bases. V trimming: 6 bases; J trimming: 8 bases; junction bases outside the gene matches: 11. CDR3 length: 14 amino acids. Per the germline V gene, CDR1 is MRHNA and CDR2 is SNTAGT.

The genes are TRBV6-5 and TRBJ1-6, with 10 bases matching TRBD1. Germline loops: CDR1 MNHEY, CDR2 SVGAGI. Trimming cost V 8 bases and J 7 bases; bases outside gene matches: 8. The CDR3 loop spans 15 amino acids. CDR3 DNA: TGTGCCAGCGGACGACAGGGGGCGTTAAATTCACCCCTCCACTTT. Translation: CASGRQGALNSPLHF.

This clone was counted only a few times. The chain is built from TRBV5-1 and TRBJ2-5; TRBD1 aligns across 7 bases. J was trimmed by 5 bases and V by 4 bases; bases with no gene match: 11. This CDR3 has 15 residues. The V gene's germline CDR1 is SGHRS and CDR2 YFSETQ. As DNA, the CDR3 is TGCGCCAGCAGCCCGCGGACCGGGACAGAGGAGACCCAGTACTTC. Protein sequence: CASSPRTGTEETQYF. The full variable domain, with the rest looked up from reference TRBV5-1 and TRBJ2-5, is KAGVTQTPRYLIKTRGQQVTLSCSPISGHRSVSWYQQTPGQGLQFLFEYFSETQRNKGNFPGRFSGRQFSNSRSEMNVSTLELGDSALYLCASSPRTGTEETQYFGPGTRLLVL.

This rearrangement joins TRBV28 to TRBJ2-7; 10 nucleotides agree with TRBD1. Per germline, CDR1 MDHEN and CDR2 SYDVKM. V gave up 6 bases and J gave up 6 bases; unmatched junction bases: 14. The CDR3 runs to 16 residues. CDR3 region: CASSAGTGASEGEQYF. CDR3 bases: TGTGCCAGCAGCGCCGGGACAGGGGCATCAGAGGGCGAGCAGTACTTC.

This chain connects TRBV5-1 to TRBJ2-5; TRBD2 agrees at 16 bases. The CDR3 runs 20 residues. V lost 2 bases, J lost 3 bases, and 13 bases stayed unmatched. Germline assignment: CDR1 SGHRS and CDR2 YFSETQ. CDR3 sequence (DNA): TGCGCCAGCAGCTTCAACCCCGTTGGGACTAGCGGGGGGGAGGAAGAGACCCAGTACTTC. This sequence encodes CASSFNPVGTSGGEEETQYF.

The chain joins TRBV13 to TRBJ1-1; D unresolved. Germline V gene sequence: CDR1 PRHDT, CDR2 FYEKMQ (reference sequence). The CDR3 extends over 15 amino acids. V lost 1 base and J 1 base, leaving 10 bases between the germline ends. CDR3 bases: TGTGCCAGCAGCTTAGATCTGGGAGAGAACACTGAAGCTTTCTTT. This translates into CASSLDLGENTEAFF.

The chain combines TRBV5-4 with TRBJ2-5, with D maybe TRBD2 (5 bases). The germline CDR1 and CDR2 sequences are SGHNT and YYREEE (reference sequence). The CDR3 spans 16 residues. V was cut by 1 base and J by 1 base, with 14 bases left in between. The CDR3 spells CASSLKVKEAQETQYF. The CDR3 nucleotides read TGTGCCAGCAGCTTGAAGGTCAAGGAGGCCCAAGAGACCCAGTACTTC.

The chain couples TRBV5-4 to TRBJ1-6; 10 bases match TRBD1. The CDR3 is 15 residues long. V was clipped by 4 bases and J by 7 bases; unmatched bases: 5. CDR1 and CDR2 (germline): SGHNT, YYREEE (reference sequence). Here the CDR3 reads CASSERTGGNSPLHF. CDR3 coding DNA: TGTGCCAGCAGCGAGCGGACAGGGGGGAATTCACCCCTCCACTTT.

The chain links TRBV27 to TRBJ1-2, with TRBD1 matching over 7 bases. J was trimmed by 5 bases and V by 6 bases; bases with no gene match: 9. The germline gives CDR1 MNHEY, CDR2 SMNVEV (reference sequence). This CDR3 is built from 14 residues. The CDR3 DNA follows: TGTGCCAGCAGCTCGGGACAGTTCCTATATGGCTACACCTTC. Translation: CASSSGQFLYGYTF.

The CDR3 sequence: CASSYSPQSYEQYF. The CDR3 nucleotides are TGTGCCAGCAGTTACTCGCCACAGAGCTACGAGCAGTACTTC. The chain has TRBV6-5 and TRBJ2-7; D not certain. The CDR3 loop spans 14 amino acids. V dropped 0 bases and J dropped 3 bases, with 9 bases sitting between them. The germline gives CDR1 MNHEY, CDR2 SVGAGI.

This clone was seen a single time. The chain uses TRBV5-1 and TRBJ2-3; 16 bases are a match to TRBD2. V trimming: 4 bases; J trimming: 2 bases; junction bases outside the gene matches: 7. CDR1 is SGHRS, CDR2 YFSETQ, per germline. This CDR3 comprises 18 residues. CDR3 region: CASSMGLAGGPFTDTQYF. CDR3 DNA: TGCGCCAGCAGCATGGGACTAGCGGGAGGGCCATTCACAGATACGCAGTATTTT.

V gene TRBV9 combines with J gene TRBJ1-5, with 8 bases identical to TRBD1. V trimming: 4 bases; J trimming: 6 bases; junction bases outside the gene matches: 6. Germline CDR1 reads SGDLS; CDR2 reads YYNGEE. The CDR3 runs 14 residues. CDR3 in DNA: TGTGCCAGCAGCAGGGACAGGAATGGTCAGCCCCAGCATTTT. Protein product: CASSRDRNGQPQHF.

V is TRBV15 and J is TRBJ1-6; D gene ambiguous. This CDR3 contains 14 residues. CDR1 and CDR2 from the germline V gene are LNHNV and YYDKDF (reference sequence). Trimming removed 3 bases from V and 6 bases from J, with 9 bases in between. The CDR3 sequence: CATSRAETNSPLHF. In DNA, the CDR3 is TGTGCCACCAGCAGGGCGGAGACTAATTCACCCCTCCACTTT.

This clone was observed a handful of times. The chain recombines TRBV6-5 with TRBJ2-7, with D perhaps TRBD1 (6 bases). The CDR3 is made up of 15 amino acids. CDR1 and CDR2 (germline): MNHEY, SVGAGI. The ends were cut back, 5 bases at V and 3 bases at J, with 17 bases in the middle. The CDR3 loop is CASSPGHWLGYEQYF. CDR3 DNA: TGTGCCAGCAGTCCGGGACACTGGTTGGGCTACGAGCAGTACTTC.

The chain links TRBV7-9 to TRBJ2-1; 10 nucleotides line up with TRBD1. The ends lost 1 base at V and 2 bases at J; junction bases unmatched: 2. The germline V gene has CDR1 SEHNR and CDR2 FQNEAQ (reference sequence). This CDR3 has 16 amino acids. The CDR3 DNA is TGTGCCAGCAGCTTAGGGGACAGGGGAACCTACAATGAGCAGTTCTTC. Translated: CASSLGDRGTYNEQFF. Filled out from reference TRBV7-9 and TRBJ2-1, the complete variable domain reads DTGVSQNPRHKITKRGQNVTFRCDPISEHNRLYWYRQTLGQGPEFLTYFQNEAQLEKSRLLSDRFSAERPKGSFSTLEIQRTEQGDSAMYLCASSLGDRGTYNEQFFGPGTRLTVL.

In nucleotides, the CDR3 is TGCAGTGCTCCGGGGGTACAGTTCTTC. This codes for CSAPGVQFF. This chain joins TRBV20-1 and TRBJ2-1, with D maybe TRBD2 (6 bases). The CDR3 consists of 9 residues. The germline V gene has CDR1 DFQATT and CDR2 SNEGSKA (reference sequence). Trimming took off 5 bases at V and 13 bases at J, with 9 bases between the two ends.

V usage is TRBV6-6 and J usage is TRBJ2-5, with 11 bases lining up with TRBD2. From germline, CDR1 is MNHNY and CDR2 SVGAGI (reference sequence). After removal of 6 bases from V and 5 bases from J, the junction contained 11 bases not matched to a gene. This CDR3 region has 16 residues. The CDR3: CASRKLAGVGGETQYF. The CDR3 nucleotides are TGTGCCAGCAGGAAACTAGCGGGAGTAGGTGGTGAGACCCAGTACTTC.

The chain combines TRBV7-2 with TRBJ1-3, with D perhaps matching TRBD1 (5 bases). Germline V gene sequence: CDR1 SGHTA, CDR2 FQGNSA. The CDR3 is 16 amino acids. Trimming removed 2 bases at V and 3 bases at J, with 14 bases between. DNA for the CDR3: TGTGCCAGCAGCTTATTGGGGACTGTCCGTGGAAACACCATATATTTT. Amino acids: CASSLLGTVRGNTIYF.

The DNA of the CDR3 is TGTGCCAGCAGTCCGACCGGGGGGCGCAGGTTAGATACGCAGTATTTT. This codes for CASSPTGGRRLDTQYF. The chain employs TRBV5-6 and TRBJ2-3, with a weak D call TRBD2 (7 bases). The CDR3 covers 16 residues. Looked up from germline, CDR1 is SGHDT and CDR2 is YYEEEE. V was shortened by 5 bases and J by 5 bases, with 21 bases between the two germline ends.

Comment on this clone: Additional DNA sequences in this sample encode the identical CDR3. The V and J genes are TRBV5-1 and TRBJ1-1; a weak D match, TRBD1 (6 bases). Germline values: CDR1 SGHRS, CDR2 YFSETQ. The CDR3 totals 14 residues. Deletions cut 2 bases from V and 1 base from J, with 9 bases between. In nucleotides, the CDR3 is TGCGCCAGCAGCTTACAGGGCGGGAACACTGAAGCTTTCTTT. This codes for CASSLQGGNTEAFF.